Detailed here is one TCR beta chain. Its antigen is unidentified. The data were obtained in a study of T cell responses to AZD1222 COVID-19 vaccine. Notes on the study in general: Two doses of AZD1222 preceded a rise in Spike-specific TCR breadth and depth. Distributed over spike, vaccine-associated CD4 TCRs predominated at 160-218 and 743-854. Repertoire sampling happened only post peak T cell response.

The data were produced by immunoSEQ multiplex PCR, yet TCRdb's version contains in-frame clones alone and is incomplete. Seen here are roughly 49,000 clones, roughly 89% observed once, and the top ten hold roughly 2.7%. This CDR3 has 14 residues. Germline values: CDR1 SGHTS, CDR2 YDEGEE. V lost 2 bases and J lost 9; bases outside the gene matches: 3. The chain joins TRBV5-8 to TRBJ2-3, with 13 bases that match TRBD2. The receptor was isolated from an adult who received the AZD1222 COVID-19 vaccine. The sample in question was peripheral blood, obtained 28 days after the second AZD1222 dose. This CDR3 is CASSLRLAGGTQYF. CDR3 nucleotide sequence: TGTGCCAGCAGCTTACGACTAGCGGGAGGAACGCAGTATTTT.